A single sample gave rise to the 13 T cell receptor beta chains below, sequenced in a study of CD8 T cells in Susac syndrome. A quantity of about 0.5 to 1 ug RNA underwent reverse transcription using random hexamers. TCRdb redid the calling of the immunoSEQ multiplex PCR reads with MiXCR, one entry per CDR3 protein. The sample includes some 120,000 distinct CDR3 sequences, about 92% of them seen just once. Sequencing was done on a sample of CD8+ T cells from PBMCs. The source is a human donor with multiple sclerosis.

This chain uses TRBV5-6 with TRBJ1-1, with D perhaps TRBD1 (5 bases). The CDR3 consists of 15 residues. Between the trimmed V and J ends, which lost 2 bases and 4 bases, there was a span of 15 bases. Per the germline V gene, CDR1 is SGHDT and CDR2 is YYEEEE. The CDR3 region is CASSLWGQGSTEAFF. The DNA of the CDR3 is TGTGCCAGCAGCTTATGGGGCCAGGGCTCCACTGAAGCTTTCTTT.

The chain has TRBV9 and TRBJ2-5; 8 bases line up with TRBD1. Trimming cost V 3 bases and J 2 bases; bases outside gene matches: 3. The V gene's germline CDR1 is SGDLS and CDR2 YYNGEE. This CDR3 spans 14 amino acids. The DNA for the CDR3 is TGTGCCAGCAGCGCGGGACAGGCACAAGAGACCCAGTACTTC. Amino acid sequence: CASSAGQAQETQYF.

The V and J genes are TRBV24-1 and TRBJ2-1; D is unclear. Germline V gives CDR1 KGHDR, CDR2 SFDVKD. The CDR3 extends over 15 amino acids. V was pared by 4 bases and J by 1 base, with 10 bases between. CDR3 sequence reads: CATSDPAGSYNEQFF. The CDR3 DNA reads as TGTGCCACCAGTGACCCCGCTGGATCCTACAATGAGCAGTTCTTC.

The gene calls are TRBV24-1 and TRBJ2-3, with TRBD2 as a possible D gene (6 bases). The germline V and J ends were trimmed by 5 bases and 6 bases, with 11 bases remaining between them. Germline loops: CDR1 KGHDR, CDR2 SFDVKD. The CDR3 sequence is 13 residues long. CDR3: CATSARLEDTQYF. CDR3 nucleotides: TGTGCCACCAGTGCCCGACTAGAGGATACGCAGTATTTT.

This clonotype was seen more than once but under ten times. The chain employs TRBV28 and TRBJ2-1; D could derive from TRBD1 or TRBD2 (5 bases each). V lost 3 bases and J lost 2, with 17 bases in between. Germline lookup yields CDR1 MDHEN and CDR2 SYDVKM. This CDR3 contains 17 residues. DNA of the CDR3: TGTGCCAGCAGTTTCGTGAGCGTAAGAGGGGCCTACAATGAGCAGTTCTTC. Translated, it gives CASSFVSVRGAYNEQFF.

The CDR3 region is CASSRKGWGSYEQYV. CDR3 nucleotides: TGTGCCAGCAGCCGAAAAGGATGGGGCTCCTACGAGCAGTACGTC. The rearrangement links TRBV5-6 to TRBJ2-7; no reliable D call. This CDR3 contains 15 residues. Germline V gene data show CDR1 as SGHDT and CDR2 as YYEEEE. V was trimmed by 4 bases and J by 0 bases, leaving 14 bases between them.

The chain combines TRBV28 with TRBJ2-5, with 8 nucleotides matching TRBD2. The length of the CDR3 is 14 residues. V lost 5 bases, J lost 5 bases, and 7 bases stayed unmatched. Germline V gene sequence: CDR1 MDHEN, CDR2 SYDVKM. The CDR3, as DNA: TGTGCCAGCAGTCTCGGGGGGGCCGCGGAGACCCAGTACTTC. This codes for CASSLGGAAETQYF.

This sequence joins TRBV27 and TRBJ1-5, with D possibly being TRBD1 (5 bases). Germline CDR1 is MNHEY and CDR2 is SMNVEV (reference sequence). Trimming stripped 11 bases from V and 5 bases from J, with 19 bases between. The CDR3 runs 14 residues. CDR3 sequence reads: CAGHRATRDQPQHF. CDR3 bases: TGTGCCGGACACCGGGCAACTAGGGATCAGCCCCAGCATTTT.

The chain has TRBV20-1 and TRBJ2-2; a weak D match, TRBD1 (5 bases). The CDR3 has 14 amino acids. CDR1 and CDR2 from the germline V gene are DFQATT and SNEGSKA (reference sequence). With 0 bases removed from V and 6 bases from J, the gap between germline ends came to 11 bases. In DNA, the CDR3 is TGCAGTGCTAGAGAAGTCCAGGGCGCCGGGGAGCTGTTTTTT. It codes for CSAREVQGAGELFF.

The V call is TRBV14, the J call TRBJ1-2; no firm D call. This CDR3 has 12 amino acids. V was cut by 1 base and J by 7 bases, with 7 bases left in between. Per germline, CDR1 SGHDN and CDR2 FVKESK. The CDR3 DNA reads TGTGCCAGCAGCCAAGTCCTTTCTGGCTACACCTTC. Encoded protein: CASSQVLSGYTF. The whole variable domain, remainder taken from reference TRBV14 and TRBJ1-2, is EAGVTQFPSHSVIEKGQTVTLRCDPISGHDNLYWYRRVMGKEIKFLLHFVKESKQDESGMPNNRFLAERTGGTYSTLKVQPAELEDSGVYFCASSQVLSGYTFGSGTRLTVV.

The rearrangement uses TRBV7-2 and TRBJ1-1; 7 positions match TRBD1. CDR1 SGHTA and CDR2 FQGNSA come from the germline V gene. V trimming: 5 bases; J trimming: 6 bases; junction bases outside the gene matches: 3. The CDR3 has 12 amino acids. CDR3 residues: CASSPGTAEAFF. The CDR3 coding sequence is TGTGCCAGCAGCCCGGGGACAGCTGAAGCTTTCTTT.

This chain connects TRBV10-3 to TRBJ1-1; weak D call: TRBD1 (6 bases). Germline CDR1 and CDR2: ENHRY and SYGVKD. The CDR3 length is 13 residues. The germline V and J ends were trimmed by 7 bases and 2 bases, with 11 bases remaining between them. The CDR3 bases are TGTGCCATCAAGGGGGGTTTTAACACTGAAGCTTTCTTT. It specifies CAIKGGFNTEAFF.

V usage is TRBV7-8 and J usage is TRBJ2-1; the match to TRBD2 covers 7 bases. CDR3 length equals 16 residues. Germline assignment: CDR1 SGHVS and CDR2 FQNEAQ. The ends lost 1 base at V and 0 bases at J; junction bases unmatched: 3. The CDR3 bases are TGTGCCAGCAGCTTAGTTGGCGGGAGCTCCTACAATGAGCAGTTCTTC. Translating gives CASSLVGGSSYNEQFF.